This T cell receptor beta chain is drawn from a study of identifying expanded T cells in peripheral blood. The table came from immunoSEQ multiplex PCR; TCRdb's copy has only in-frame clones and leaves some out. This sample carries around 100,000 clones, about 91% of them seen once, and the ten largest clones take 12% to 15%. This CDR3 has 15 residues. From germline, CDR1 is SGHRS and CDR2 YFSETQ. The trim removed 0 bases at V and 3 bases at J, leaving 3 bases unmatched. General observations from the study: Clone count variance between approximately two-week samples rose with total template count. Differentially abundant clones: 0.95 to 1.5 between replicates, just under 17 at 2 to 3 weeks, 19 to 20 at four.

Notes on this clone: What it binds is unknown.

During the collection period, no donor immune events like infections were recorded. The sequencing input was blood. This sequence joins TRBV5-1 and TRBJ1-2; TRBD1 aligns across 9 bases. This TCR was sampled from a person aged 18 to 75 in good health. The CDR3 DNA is TGCGCCAGCAGCTTGGACGGGACAGGGCACTATGGCTACACCTTC. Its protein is CASSLDGTGHYGYTF.